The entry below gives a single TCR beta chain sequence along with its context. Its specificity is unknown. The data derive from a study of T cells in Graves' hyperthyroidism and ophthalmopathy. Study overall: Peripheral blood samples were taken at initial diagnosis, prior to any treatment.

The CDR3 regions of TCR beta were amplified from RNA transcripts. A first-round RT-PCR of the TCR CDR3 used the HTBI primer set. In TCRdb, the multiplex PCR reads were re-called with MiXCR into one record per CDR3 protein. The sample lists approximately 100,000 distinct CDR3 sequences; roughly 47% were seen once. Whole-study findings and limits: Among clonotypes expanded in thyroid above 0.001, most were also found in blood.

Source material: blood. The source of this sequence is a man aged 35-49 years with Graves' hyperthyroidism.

The CDR3 protein is CASSFAGGTQYF. CDR3 DNA: TGTGCCAGCAGCTTTGCGGGGGGGACCCAGTACTTC. The rearrangement links TRBV5-6 to TRBJ2-5; 8 nucleotides align to TRBD2. Germline assignment: CDR1 SGHDT and CDR2 YYEEEE. CDR3 length: 12 amino acids. Trimming at V came to 2 bases and at J to 7 bases, leaving 1 base not matched to a gene.